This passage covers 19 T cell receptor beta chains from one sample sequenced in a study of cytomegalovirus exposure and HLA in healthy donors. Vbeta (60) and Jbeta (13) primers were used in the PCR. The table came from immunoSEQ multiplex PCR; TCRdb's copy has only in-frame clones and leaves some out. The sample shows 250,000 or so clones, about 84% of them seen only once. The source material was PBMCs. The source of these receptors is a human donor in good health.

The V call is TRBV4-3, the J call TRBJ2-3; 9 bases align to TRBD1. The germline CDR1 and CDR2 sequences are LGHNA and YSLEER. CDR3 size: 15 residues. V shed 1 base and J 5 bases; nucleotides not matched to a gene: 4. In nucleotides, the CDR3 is TGCGCCAGCAGCCAAGGACAGGGGGAGAGAGATACGCAGTATTTT. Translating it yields CASSQGQGERDTQYF.

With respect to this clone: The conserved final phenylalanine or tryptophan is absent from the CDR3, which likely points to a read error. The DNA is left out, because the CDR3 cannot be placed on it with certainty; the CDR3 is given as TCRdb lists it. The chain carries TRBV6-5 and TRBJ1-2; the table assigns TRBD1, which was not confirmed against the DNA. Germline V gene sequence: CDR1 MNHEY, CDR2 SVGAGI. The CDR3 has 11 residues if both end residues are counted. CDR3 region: CASSYSRGGPP.

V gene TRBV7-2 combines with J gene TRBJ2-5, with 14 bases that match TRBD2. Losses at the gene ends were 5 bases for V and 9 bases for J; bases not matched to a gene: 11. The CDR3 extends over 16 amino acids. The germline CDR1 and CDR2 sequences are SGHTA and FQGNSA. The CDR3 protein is CASSTGLAGGLRAQYF. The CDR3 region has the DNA TGTGCCAGCAGCACCGGACTAGCGGGAGGCCTGAGGGCCCAGTACTTC.

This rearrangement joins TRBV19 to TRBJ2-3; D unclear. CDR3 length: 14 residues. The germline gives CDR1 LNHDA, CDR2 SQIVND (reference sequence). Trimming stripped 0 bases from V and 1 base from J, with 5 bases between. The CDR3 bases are TGTGCCAGTAGTATAGATCGGGGCACAGATACGCAGTATTTT. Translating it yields CASSIDRGTDTQYF.

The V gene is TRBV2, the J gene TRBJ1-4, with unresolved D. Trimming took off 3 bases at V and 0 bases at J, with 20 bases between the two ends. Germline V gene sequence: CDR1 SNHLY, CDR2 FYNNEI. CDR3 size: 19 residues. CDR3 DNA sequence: TGTGCCAGCAGTGATCGGGGAAGGACCGGCCATTCAACTAATGAAAAACTGTTTTTT. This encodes CASSDRGRTGHSTNEKLFF.

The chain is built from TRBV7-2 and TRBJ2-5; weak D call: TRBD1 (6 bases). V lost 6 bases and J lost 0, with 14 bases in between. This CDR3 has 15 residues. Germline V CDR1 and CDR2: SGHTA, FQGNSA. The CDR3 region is CASSLSGVYQETQYF. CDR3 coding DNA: TGTGCCAGCAGTCTTTCAGGGGTCTACCAAGAGACCCAGTACTTC.

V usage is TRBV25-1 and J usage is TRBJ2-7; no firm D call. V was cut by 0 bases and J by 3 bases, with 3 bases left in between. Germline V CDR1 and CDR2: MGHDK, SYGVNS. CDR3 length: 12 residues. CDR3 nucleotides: TGTGCCAGCAGTGAATATTACTACGAGCAGTACTTC. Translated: CASSEYYYEQYF.

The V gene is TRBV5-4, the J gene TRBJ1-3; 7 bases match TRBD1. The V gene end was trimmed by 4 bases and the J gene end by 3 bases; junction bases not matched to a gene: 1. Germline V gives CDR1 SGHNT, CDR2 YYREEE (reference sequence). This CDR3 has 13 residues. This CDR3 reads CASSRDSGNTIYF. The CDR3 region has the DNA TGTGCCAGCAGCCGGGACAGTGGAAACACCATATATTTT.

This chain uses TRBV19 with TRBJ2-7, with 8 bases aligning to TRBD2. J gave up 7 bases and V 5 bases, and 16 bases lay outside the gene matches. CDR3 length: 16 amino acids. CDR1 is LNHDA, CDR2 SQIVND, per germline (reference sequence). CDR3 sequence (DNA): TGTGCCAGTAGTTTCGGCGGCCCGGGACTAGATGGGGAGCAGTACTTC. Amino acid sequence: CASSFGGPGLDGEQYF.

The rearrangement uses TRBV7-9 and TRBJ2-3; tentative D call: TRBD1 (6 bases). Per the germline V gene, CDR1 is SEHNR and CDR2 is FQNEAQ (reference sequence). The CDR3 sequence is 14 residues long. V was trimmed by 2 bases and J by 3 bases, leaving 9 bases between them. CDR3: CASSLLGATDTQYF. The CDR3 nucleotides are TGTGCCAGCAGCTTACTGGGGGCGACAGATACGCAGTATTTT. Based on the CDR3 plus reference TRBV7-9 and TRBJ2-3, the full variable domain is DTGVSQNPRHKITKRGQNVTFRCDPISEHNRLYWYRQTLGQGPEFLTYFQNEAQLEKSRLLSDRFSAERPKGSFSTLEIQRTEQGDSAMYLCASSLLGATDTQYFGPGTRLTVL.

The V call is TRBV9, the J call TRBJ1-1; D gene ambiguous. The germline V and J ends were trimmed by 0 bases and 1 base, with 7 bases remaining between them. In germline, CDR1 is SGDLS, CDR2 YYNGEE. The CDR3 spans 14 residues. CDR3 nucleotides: TGTGCCAGCAGCGTAGGAAACAGGAACACTGAAGCTTTCTTT. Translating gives CASSVGNRNTEAFF.

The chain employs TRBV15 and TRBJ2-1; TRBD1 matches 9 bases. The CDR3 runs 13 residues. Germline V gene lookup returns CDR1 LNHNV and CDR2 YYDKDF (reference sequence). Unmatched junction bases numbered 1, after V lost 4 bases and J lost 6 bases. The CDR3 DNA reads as TGTGCCACCAGCACGACAGGGGGCAATGAGCAGTTCTTC. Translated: CATSTTGGNEQFF.

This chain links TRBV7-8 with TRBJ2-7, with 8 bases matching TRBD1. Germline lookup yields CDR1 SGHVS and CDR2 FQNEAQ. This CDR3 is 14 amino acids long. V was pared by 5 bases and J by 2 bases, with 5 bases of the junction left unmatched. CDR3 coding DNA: TGTGCCAGCAGCGCGAGACAGGGGCCCTACGAGCAGTACTTC. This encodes CASSARQGPYEQYF.

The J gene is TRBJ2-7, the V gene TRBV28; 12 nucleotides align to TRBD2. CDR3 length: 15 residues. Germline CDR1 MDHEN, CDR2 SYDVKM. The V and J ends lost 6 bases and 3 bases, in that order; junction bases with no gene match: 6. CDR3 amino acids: CASSGGTSGFYEQYF. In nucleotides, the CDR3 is TGTGCCAGCAGCGGTGGGACTAGCGGGTTCTACGAGCAGTACTTC.

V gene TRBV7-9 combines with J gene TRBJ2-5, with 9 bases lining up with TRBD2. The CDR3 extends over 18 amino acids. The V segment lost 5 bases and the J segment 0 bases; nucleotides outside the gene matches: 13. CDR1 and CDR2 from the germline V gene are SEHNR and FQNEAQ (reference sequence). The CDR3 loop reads CASSRRILAGLDQETQYF. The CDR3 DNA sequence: TGTGCCAGCAGCCGAAGAATACTAGCGGGTTTGGACCAAGAGACCCAGTACTTC.

The CDR3 bases are TGTGCCAGCAGCCAAGATCGCGCCGGGGAGCTGTTTTTT. Protein: CASSQDRAGELFF. The chain couples TRBV14 to TRBJ2-2; D uncertain. The CDR3 covers 13 residues. The germline V and J ends were trimmed by 0 bases and 6 bases, with 5 bases remaining between them. Germline CDR1 SGHDN, CDR2 FVKESK.

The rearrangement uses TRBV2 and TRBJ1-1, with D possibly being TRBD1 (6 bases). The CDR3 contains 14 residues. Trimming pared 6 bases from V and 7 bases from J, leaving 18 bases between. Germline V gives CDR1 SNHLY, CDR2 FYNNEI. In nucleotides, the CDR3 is TGTGCCAGCAGCCCTAACTACTCGACAGGTGAAGCTTTCTTT. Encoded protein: CASSPNYSTGEAFF.

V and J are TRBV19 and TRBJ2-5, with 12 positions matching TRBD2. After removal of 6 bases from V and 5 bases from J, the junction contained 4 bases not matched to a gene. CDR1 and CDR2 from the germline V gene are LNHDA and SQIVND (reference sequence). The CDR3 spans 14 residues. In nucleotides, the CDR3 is TGTGCCAGTAGAGGACTAGCGGGATTTGAGACCCAGTACTTC. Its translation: CASRGLAGFETQYF.

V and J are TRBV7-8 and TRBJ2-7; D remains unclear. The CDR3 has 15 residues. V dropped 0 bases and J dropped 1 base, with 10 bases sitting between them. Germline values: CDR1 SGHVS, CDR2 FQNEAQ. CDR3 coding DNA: TGTGCCAGCAGCTTAGCCCCGGGTCAGTCCTACGAGCAGTACTTC. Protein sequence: CASSLAPGQSYEQYF.